The source of this T cell receptor (beta chain) is a study of CD8+CD57+ T cells in acquired aplastic anemia. Overall study context: Each DNA sample taken from sorted CD4+ and CD8+ cells came to about 3 ug on average. Overall study findings and caveats: A significant difference in CD8+ Simpson's diversity between patients and controls was not found. The number of CD8+ CDR3 sequences shared by patients and controls was approximately 30.

The germline gives CDR1 SGDLS, CDR2 YYNGEE. This CDR3 is built from 17 residues. With V trimmed by 4 bases and J by 0 bases, 4 bases remained unmatched. Only patients with CD8+CD57+ cell expansion on flow cytometry were chosen for sequencing. Every one of the patients had aplastic anemia (severe, acquired). On this clonotype itself: The antigen is undetermined.

Genomic DNA constituted the template upon which TCR beta VDJ and CDR3 profiling was performed. A single record per CDR3 protein comes from TCRdb applying MiXCR to the reads. The table records some 140,000 distinct CDR3 sequences, about 48% of them present only once. The chain carries TRBV9 and TRBJ2-7; 16 nucleotides align to TRBD2. Sequencing used sorted CD4+, CD8+, or CD8+CD57+ T cells (not recorded which) from PBMCs. The clonotype was recovered from a human donor with aplastic anemia. The CDR3 reads CASSTGTSGGASYEQYF. The CDR3 DNA sequence: TGTGCCAGCAGCACAGGGACTAGCGGGGGGGCCTCCTACGAGCAGTACTTC.